The clone carrying this TCR beta chain was recorded a few times. Its antigen remains unknown. Healthy Caucasians, and only they, were the donors. This specimen belongs to a study of identical twins. Study-level results: The authors noted that invariant MAIT and iNKT cells could partly confound zero-insertion analyses. Beta clonotypes that were abundant in cord blood contained fewer insertions, a pattern absent from memory repertoires. Donors were not followed over many years; analysis was cross-sectional.

TCRdb recomputed calls from the 5' RACE reads with MiXCR, one row per CDR3 protein. The sample includes about 660,000 distinct CDR3 sequences, 8% to 9% seen only once; the top ten take around 0.98%. The sample also formed part of further work on yellow fever vaccine responses in identical twins.

This TCR derives from a woman between 18 and 29 years old in good health. Material for sequencing was PBMCs.

The CDR3 DNA reads as TGCGCCAGCAGCCAATCCCAGGCAGGGGGCGCCGACACAGATACGCAGTATTTT. It translates to CASSQSQAGGADTDTQYF. The chain uses TRBV4-3 and TRBJ2-3, with 8 bases identical to TRBD1. Germline CDR1 LGHNA, CDR2 YSLEER. CDR3 size: 18 residues. The V and J ends lost 2 bases and 2 bases, in that order; junction bases with no gene match: 12.